What follows are 10 T cell receptor beta chains derived from one specimen sequenced in a study of blood T cell repertoires in COVID-19. Profiling relied on immunoSEQ multiplex PCR, and the TCRdb table lists in-frame clones only, not all of them. Among some 270,000 clones, 85% were seen once, and the ten largest hold around 9.8%. The sample consisted of PBMCs or T cells enriched from blood (not recorded which). Receptors originate from a woman between 50 and 59 years old with acute COVID-19.

Points on this clone: Other nucleotide sequences in the sample specify the same CDR3. This chain's CDR3 is CASSPAGNTIYF. The DNA of the CDR3 is TGTGCCAGCAGCCCCGCTGGAAACACCATATATTTT. This rearrangement joins TRBV9 to TRBJ1-3; no reliable D call. Trimming took off 4 bases at V and 2 bases at J, with 4 bases between the two ends. CDR3 length: 12 amino acids. CDR1 SGDLS and CDR2 YYNGEE come from the germline V gene.

The CDR3 region is CASAGALYNEQFF. CDR3 coding DNA: TGTGCCAGCGCAGGCGCCCTTTACAATGAGCAGTTCTTC. The V gene is TRBV6-5, the J gene TRBJ2-1; D not certain. CDR3 size: 13 residues. The V end was cut by 8 bases, the J end by 4 bases, with 12 bases between. Germline loops: CDR1 MNHEY, CDR2 SVGAGI.

The chain has TRBV2 and TRBJ1-1; possible D gene TRBD1, 6 bases. CDR3 length: 15 amino acids. Germline V lookup: CDR1 SNHLY, CDR2 FYNNEI. V gave up 4 bases and J gave up 5 bases, with 17 bases separating them. For the CDR3, the DNA is TGTGCCAGCAGTGGGGGTTCAGGGCAGGGGACTGAAGCTTTCTTT. This codes for CASSGGSGQGTEAFF.

Here the CDR3 reads CASSPLRTQRDYGYTF. The DNA for the CDR3 is TGTGCCAGCAGCCCCCTCAGGACTCAGCGGGACTATGGCTACACCTTC. The gene calls are TRBV7-9 and TRBJ1-2; D call uncertain. V lost 5 bases, J lost 3 bases, and 19 bases lay in between. The germline gives CDR1 SEHNR, CDR2 FQNEAQ (reference sequence). The CDR3 totals 16 residues. The variable domain in full, completed from reference TRBV7-9 and TRBJ1-2, reads DTGVSQNPRHKITKRGQNVTFRCDPISEHNRLYWYRQTLGQGPEFLTYFQNEAQLEKSRLLSDRFSAERPKGSFSTLEIQRTEQGDSAMYLCASSPLRTQRDYGYTFGSGTRLTVV.

The J gene is TRBJ1-2, the V gene TRBV5-1; 8 bases fit TRBD1. CDR3 size: 15 residues. Germline CDR1 SGHRS, CDR2 YFSETQ. V lost 4 bases and J lost 5; bases outside the gene matches: 10. Here the CDR3 reads CASSGPDRVLYGYTF. CDR3 nucleotide sequence: TGCGCCAGCAGCGGGCCGGACAGGGTGTTATATGGCTACACCTTC.

V gene TRBV18 combines with J gene TRBJ2-5, with 7 bases that match TRBD1. Germline-derived CDR1 and CDR2 are KGHSH and LQKENI. Trimming at V came to 3 bases and at J to 5 bases, leaving 3 bases not matched to a gene. This CDR3 is 13 amino acids long. CDR3 coding DNA: TGTGCCAGCTCACCGGACAGGATTGAGACCCAGTACTTC. Translated, it gives CASSPDRIETQYF. Supplemented by reference TRBV18 and TRBJ2-5, the full variable domain reads NAGVMQNPRHLVRRRGQEARLRCSPMKGHSHVYWYRQLPEEGLKFMVYLQKENIIDESGMPKERFSAEFPKEGPSILRIQQVVRGDSAAYFCASSPDRIETQYFGPGTRLLVL.

The V call is TRBV6-6, the J call TRBJ1-5; D is undetermined. The ends were cut back, 4 bases at V and 1 base at J, with 14 bases in the middle. Germline values: CDR1 MNHNY, CDR2 SVGAGI (reference sequence). The CDR3 covers 16 residues. CDR3 sequence (DNA): TGTGCCAGCAGTTGGACTCGCGAGCGGAGCAATCAGCCCCAGCATTTT. Translated, it gives CASSWTRERSNQPQHF.

CDR3 in amino acids: CASSHVNGEQFF. In DNA, the CDR3 is TGCGCCAGCAGCCACGTCAACGGTGAGCAGTTCTTC. The chain uses TRBV4-3 and TRBJ2-1; D gene uncertain. The germline V gene has CDR1 LGHNA and CDR2 YSLEER. The CDR3 covers 12 residues. Between the trimmed V and J ends, which lost 3 bases and 9 bases, there was a span of 9 bases.

This chain uses TRBV11-2 with TRBJ1-2, with D possibly TRBD1 on 6 matching bases. This CDR3 comprises 14 residues. V lost 6 bases, J lost 4 bases, and 15 bases lay in between. Germline V gene data show CDR1 as SGHAT and CDR2 as FQNNGV. CDR3 DNA sequence: TGTGCCAGCAGTAGGACAGACGGCGGCTATGGCTACACCTTC. As protein: CASSRTDGGYGYTF.

V is TRBV30 and J is TRBJ1-5; a possible D gene is TRBD1 (5 bases). Germline V CDR1 and CDR2: GTSNPN, SVGIG (reference sequence). The CDR3 is 14 amino acids. With 2 bases removed from V and 3 bases from J, the gap between germline ends came to 11 bases. Written as DNA, the CDR3 is TGTGCCTGGAGTCAGAGACAGACCAATCAGCCCCAGCATTTT. This codes for CAWSQRQTNQPQHF.